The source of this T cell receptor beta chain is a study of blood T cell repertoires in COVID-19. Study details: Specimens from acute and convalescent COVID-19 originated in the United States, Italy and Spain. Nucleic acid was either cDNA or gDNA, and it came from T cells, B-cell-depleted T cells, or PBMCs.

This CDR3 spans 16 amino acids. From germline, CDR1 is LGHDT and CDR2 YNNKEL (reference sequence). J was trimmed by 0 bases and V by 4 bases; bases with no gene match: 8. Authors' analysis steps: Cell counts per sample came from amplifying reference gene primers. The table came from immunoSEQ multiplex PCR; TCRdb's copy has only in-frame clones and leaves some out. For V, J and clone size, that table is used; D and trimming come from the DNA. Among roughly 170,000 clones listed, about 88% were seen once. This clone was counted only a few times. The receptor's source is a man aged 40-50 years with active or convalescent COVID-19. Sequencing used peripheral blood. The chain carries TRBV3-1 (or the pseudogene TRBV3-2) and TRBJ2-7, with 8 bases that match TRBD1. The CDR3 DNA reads TGTGCCAGCAGCCCGACAGGGGTATCCAGCTCCTACGAGCAGTACTTC. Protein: CASSPTGVSSSYEQYF.